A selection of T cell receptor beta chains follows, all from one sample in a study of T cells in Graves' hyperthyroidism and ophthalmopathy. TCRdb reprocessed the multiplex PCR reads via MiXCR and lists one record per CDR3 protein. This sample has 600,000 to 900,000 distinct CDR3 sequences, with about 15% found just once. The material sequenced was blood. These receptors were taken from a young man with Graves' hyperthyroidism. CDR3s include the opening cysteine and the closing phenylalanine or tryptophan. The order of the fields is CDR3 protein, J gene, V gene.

CANTVLGGYSNQPQHF	TRBJ1-5	TRBV28
CASTTHPSYEQYF	TRBJ2-7	TRBV6-2/TRBV6-3
CASSGAGEVDEQYF	TRBJ2-7	TRBV25-1
CASSPEYNSPLHF	TRBJ1-6	TRBV18
CATSDLPSRVDEQFF	TRBJ2-1	TRBV24-1
CASGLVQGGSSYNSPLHF	TRBJ1-6	TRBV12-5
CASSLVSVHNEKLFF	TRBJ1-4	TRBV7-2
CASSPSLGLAGDNEQFF	TRBJ2-1	TRBV12-3/TRBV12-4
CASSPQIQRVVPYGYTF	TRBJ1-2	TRBV12-3/TRBV12-4
CASSKGTGELFF	TRBJ2-2	TRBV7-9
CSARTVKSANTGELFF	TRBJ2-2	TRBV20-1
CASSPPGLAGGELFF	TRBJ2-2	TRBV7-6
CASSLASAGADMQYF	TRBJ2-3	TRBV7-9
CASYQGTSTDTQYF	TRBJ2-3	TRBV5-1
CASSLAAVHNTGELFF	TRBJ2-2	TRBV7-9
CASSLALTVEGYTF	TRBJ1-2	TRBV5-6
CASSLEGTSGSTDEQFF	TRBJ2-1	TRBV11-3
CASSVREYGNTIYF	TRBJ1-3	TRBV28
CSVNRGGGETQYF	TRBJ2-5	TRBV29-1
CASSSSSSYEQYF	TRBJ2-7	TRBV11-2
CASSPRPGQLATDTQYF	TRBJ2-3	TRBV7-3
CSARLGAGGTEQYF	TRBJ2-7	TRBV20-1
CAISVTGFRSQDGYTF	TRBJ1-2	TRBV10-3
CSAPIRSGYNEQFF	TRBJ2-1	TRBV20-1
CASSLLGENSNQPQHF	TRBJ1-5	TRBV28
CASSLADWRTDTQYF	TRBJ2-3	TRBV5-4
CASSPRQGANYGYTF	TRBJ1-2	TRBV18
CATSDPGLAESPTGELFF	TRBJ2-2	TRBV24-1